This TCR beta chain was captured by sequencing in a study of blood T cell repertoires in COVID-19. At the level of the study: PBMCs, B-cell-depleted T cells, or T cells were the source of the cDNA or gDNA that made up the material.

Trimming took 2 bases from V and 7 from J; bases not matched to a gene: 5. The germline gives CDR1 SNHLY, CDR2 FYNNEI. This CDR3 contains 15 residues. Per the original methods: Reference gene primer amplification gave nucleated cell count estimates. Profiled with immunoSEQ multiplex PCR; TCRdb holds only in-frame clones, not every one. V and J calls and clone size are those listed in that table; D and trimming were worked out from the DNA. The profile shows around 97,000 clones, about 85% of them singletons. This receptor was identified in a man aged 50 to 60 in a cohort sampled during active COVID-19. Sequencing was carried out using peripheral blood. This sequence joins TRBV2 and TRBJ1-6; 7 bases fit TRBD1. CDR3 bases: TGTGCCAGCAGTGAAAGACAGGGACCGAATTCACCCCTCCACTTT. It is translated as CASSERQGPNSPLHF. Full variable domain (rest looked up from reference TRBV2 and TRBJ1-6): EPEVTQTPSHQVTQMGQEVILRCVPISNHLYFYWYRQILGQKVEFLVSFYNNEISEKSEIFDDQFSVERPDGSNFTLKIRSTKLEDSAMYFCASSERQGPNSPLHFGNGTRLTVT.